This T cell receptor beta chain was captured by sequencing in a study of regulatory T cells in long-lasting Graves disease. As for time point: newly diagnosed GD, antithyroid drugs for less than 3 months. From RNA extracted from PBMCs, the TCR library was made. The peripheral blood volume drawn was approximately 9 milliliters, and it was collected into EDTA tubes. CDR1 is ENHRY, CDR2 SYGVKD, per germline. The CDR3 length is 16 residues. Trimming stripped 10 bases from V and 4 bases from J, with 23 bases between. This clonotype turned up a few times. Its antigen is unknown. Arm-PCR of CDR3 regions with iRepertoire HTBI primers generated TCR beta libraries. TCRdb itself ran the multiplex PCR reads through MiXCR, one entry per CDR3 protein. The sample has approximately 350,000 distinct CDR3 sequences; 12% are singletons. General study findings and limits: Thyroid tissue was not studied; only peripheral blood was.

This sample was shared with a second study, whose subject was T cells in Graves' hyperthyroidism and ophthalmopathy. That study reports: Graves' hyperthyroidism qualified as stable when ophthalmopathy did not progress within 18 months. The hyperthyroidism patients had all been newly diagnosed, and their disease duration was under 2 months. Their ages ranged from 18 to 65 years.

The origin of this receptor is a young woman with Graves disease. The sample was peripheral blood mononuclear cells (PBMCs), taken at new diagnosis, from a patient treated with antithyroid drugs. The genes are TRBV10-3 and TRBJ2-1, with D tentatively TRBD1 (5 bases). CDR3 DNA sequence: TGTGCCACCGGCCCTCTAAGACAGAAACCATACAATGAGCAGTTCTTC. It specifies CATGPLRQKPYNEQFF.